The 32 T cell receptor beta chains given below trace back to one sample, sequenced in a study of cytomegalovirus exposure and HLA in healthy donors. The PCR employed 60 Vbeta primers together with 13 Jbeta primers. Assay: immunoSEQ multiplex PCR; the TCRdb copy retains only in-frame clones and omits some. This table holds 150,000 or so clones. The sequenced material came from PBMCs. The origin of the receptors is a woman aged 60-75 years in good health and CMV-seronegative.

The gene calls are TRBV28 and TRBJ1-5; TRBD1 is a possible D gene (5 bases). There are 15 residues in the CDR3. Trimming removed 4 bases from V and 1 base from J, with 11 bases in between. The V gene's germline CDR1 is MDHEN and CDR2 SYDVKM. The CDR3 loop is CASSYMGGSNQPQHF. The CDR3, as DNA: TGTGCCAGCAGTTATATGGGGGGGAGCAATCAGCCCCAGCATTTT.

This chain joins TRBV28 and TRBJ2-7, with 12 bases fitting TRBD2. The CDR3 is made up of 21 amino acids. The ends lost 6 bases at V and 1 base at J; junction bases unmatched: 22. CDR1 and CDR2 from the germline V gene are MDHEN and SYDVKM. CDR3 sequence: CASSPRILGQMTSGSSYEQYF. Here the CDR3 DNA reads TGTGCCAGCAGCCCTCGAATTTTGGGACAGATGACTAGCGGGAGTTCCTACGAGCAGTACTTC. Full variable domain (missing parts from reference TRBV28 and TRBJ2-7): DVKVTQSSRYLVKRTGEKVFLECVQDMDHENMFWYRQDPGLGLRLIYFSYDVKMKEKGDIPEGYSVSREKKERFSLILESASTNQTSMYLCASSPRILGQMTSGSSYEQYFGPGTRLTVT.

The chain couples TRBV9 to TRBJ1-2; D unresolved. Trimming took off 3 bases at V and 6 bases at J, with 12 bases between the two ends. Looked up from germline, CDR1 is SGDLS and CDR2 is YYNGEE. This CDR3 region has 13 residues. The CDR3 bases are TGTGCCAGCAGCGGGGGAGGAGAGGATGGCTACACCTTC. It specifies CASSGGGEDGYTF.

The gene calls are TRBV11-2 and TRBJ1-1; D perhaps matches TRBD1 (5 bases). Germline V gene data show CDR1 as SGHAT and CDR2 as FQNNGV. This CDR3 region has 14 residues. Trimming took 1 base from V and 3 from J, leaving 9 bases between them. CDR3 sequence: CASSLVRGDTEAFF. The CDR3 region has the DNA TGTGCCAGCAGCTTAGTTAGGGGTGACACTGAAGCTTTCTTT.

The V call is TRBV27, the J call TRBJ1-2; D may be TRBD1 (6 bases). CDR3 length: 15 amino acids. With 4 bases removed from V and 3 bases from J, the gap between germline ends came to 15 bases. From germline, CDR1 is MNHEY and CDR2 SMNVEV (reference sequence). CDR3 bases: TGTGCCAGCAGTTGGGGGGGGAGGGGGGACTATGGCTACACCTTC. This gives the protein CASSWGGRGDYGYTF.

The chain uses TRBV10-3 and TRBJ1-1, with 8 bases fitting TRBD1. The CDR3 has 15 amino acids. CDR1 is ENHRY and CDR2 is SYGVKD in the germline V gene. Unmatched junction bases numbered 7, after V lost 7 bases and J lost 0 bases. CDR3 sequence: CAIKSAGGMNTEAFF. CDR3 nucleotide sequence: TGTGCCATCAAATCTGCAGGGGGCATGAACACTGAAGCTTTCTTT.

V usage is TRBV27 and J usage is TRBJ1-4; D remains unclear. The germline gives CDR1 MNHEY, CDR2 SMNVEV (reference sequence). This CDR3 is built from 15 residues. The germline V and J ends were trimmed by 0 bases and 3 bases, with 8 bases remaining between them. The CDR3 here is CASSLSGGSNEKLFF. CDR3 nucleotide sequence: TGTGCCAGCAGTTTATCAGGCGGCTCTAATGAAAAACTGTTTTTT.

This chain links TRBV18 with TRBJ1-4; no definite D call. Trimming left V 9 bases short and J 1 base short, with 6 bases between. CDR3 length: 12 residues. Germline V gives CDR1 KGHSH, CDR2 LQKENI. The CDR3 DNA follows: TGTGCCAGTAGAGGAACTAATGAAAAACTGTTTTTT. It specifies CASRGTNEKLFF.

J is TRBJ1-3 and V is TRBV25-1, with TRBD1 matching 8 bases. J lost 2 bases, V lost 7 bases, and 1 base had no gene match. The germline CDR1 and CDR2 sequences are MGHDK and SYGVNS. This CDR3 is built from 13 residues. This chain's CDR3 is CASTDRAGNTIYF. The CDR3 DNA reads as TGTGCCAGCACGGACAGGGCTGGAAACACCATATATTTT.

The V gene is TRBV5-1, the J gene TRBJ1-1, with D possibly being TRBD1 (5 bases). From germline, CDR1 is SGHRS and CDR2 YFSETQ. CDR3 size: 14 residues. V was pared by 4 bases and J by 3 bases, with 13 bases between. CDR3 residues: CASSPAGEYTEAFF. The DNA for the CDR3 is TGCGCCAGCAGCCCGGCGGGGGAGTACACTGAAGCTTTCTTT.

The chain uses TRBV18 and TRBJ2-7, with 10 nucleotides matching TRBD1. Germline loops: CDR1 KGHSH, CDR2 LQKENI. This CDR3 contains 14 residues. The V gene end was trimmed by 3 bases and the J gene end by 4 bases; junction bases not matched to a gene: 3. CDR3 in DNA: TGTGCCAGCTCACCTGGACAGGGGGTTTACGAGCAGTACTTC. Encoded protein: CASSPGQGVYEQYF.

The CDR3 coding sequence is TGTGCCAGTAGCCCAAGATCAGGGGGCGCGTCTTACGAGCAGTACTTC. Translated: CASSPRSGGASYEQYF. The chain has TRBV19 and TRBJ2-7; TRBD1 matches 8 bases. This CDR3 contains 16 residues. The J segment lost 4 bases and the V segment lost 6 bases, leaving 14 bases of the junction unmatched. CDR1 and CDR2 (germline): LNHDA, SQIVND (reference sequence).

This chain uses TRBV5-4 with TRBJ2-2, with 9 nucleotides matching TRBD1. Germline V CDR1 and CDR2: SGHNT, YYREEE (reference sequence). There are 15 residues in the CDR3. With V trimmed by 9 bases and J by 1 base, 7 bases remained unmatched. The CDR3 DNA reads TGTGCCATCCACTCGGGACAGGGGAACACCGGGGAGCTGTTTTTT. Encoded protein: CAIHSGQGNTGELFF.

The chain employs TRBV6-1 and TRBJ2-3, with 14 bases aligning to TRBD2. The germline V gene encodes CDR1 MNHNS and CDR2 SASEGT. Trimming removed 3 bases from V and 6 bases from J; junction bases left unmatched: 2. The CDR3 runs to 15 residues. Written as DNA, the CDR3 is TGTGCCAGCAGTGAGACTAGCGGGGGGGCGGATACGCAGTATTTT. Translated: CASSETSGGADTQYF.

This rearrangement joins TRBV11-2 to TRBJ2-7, with D perhaps TRBD2 (6 bases). The ends were cut back, 5 bases at V and 4 bases at J, with 9 bases in the middle. The CDR3 extends over 12 amino acids. Germline V gene data show CDR1 as SGHAT and CDR2 as FQNNGV. Here the CDR3 DNA reads TGTGCCAGCAGCCCGGGGGTATACGAGCAGTACTTC. Encoded protein: CASSPGVYEQYF.

This chain connects TRBV29-1 to TRBJ2-7, with 9 bases fitting TRBD1. Germline V lookup: CDR1 SQVTM, CDR2 ANQGSEA. The CDR3 is 17 residues long. Trimming cost V 1 base and J 0 bases; bases outside gene matches: 10. As DNA, the CDR3 is TGCAGCGTTGAAGGGCGACCGGGACAGGGAGGCTCCTACGAGCAGTACTTC. Protein product: CSVEGRPGQGGSYEQYF.

The V gene is TRBV19, the J gene TRBJ1-2, with 10 bases fitting TRBD1. The CDR3 is made up of 17 amino acids. Germline V gives CDR1 LNHDA, CDR2 SQIVND (reference sequence). V dropped 4 bases and J dropped 2; count of bases not matched to a gene: 10. Written as DNA, the CDR3 is TGTGCCAGTAGTACAAACCGGGACAGGGGAGGAAACTATGGCTACACCTTC. It is translated as CASSTNRDRGGNYGYTF.

The chain couples TRBV7-9 to TRBJ2-4, with a weak D call TRBD2 (7 bases). CDR1 SEHNR and CDR2 FQNEAQ come from the germline V gene (reference sequence). There are 17 residues in the CDR3. The V and J ends lost 5 bases and 1 base respectively, with 18 bases between them. The CDR3 reads CASSPEGRGGAKNIQYF. Written as DNA, the CDR3 is TGTGCCAGCAGCCCGGAGGGTAGGGGGGGTGCCAAAAACATTCAGTACTTC.

V gene TRBV30 combines with J gene TRBJ1-1, with 8 bases lining up with TRBD1. V shed 1 base and J 3 bases; nucleotides not matched to a gene: 1. The length of the CDR3 is 13 residues. Germline CDR1 is GTSNPN and CDR2 is SVGIG (reference sequence). The CDR3 nucleotides read TGTGCCTGGAGTGAGGACAGGGACACTGAAGCTTTCTTT. As protein: CAWSEDRDTEAFF.

Of note for this clone: Other DNA sequences in this specimen translate into the identical CDR3. This chain connects TRBV5-8 to TRBJ1-2; no clear D gene. The CDR3 is 13 residues long. CDR1 and CDR2 (germline): SGHTS, YDEGEE. Trimming shortened V by 0 bases and J by 1 base, and 4 bases separated the two germline ends. CDR3 in amino acids: CASSLDSNYGYTF. CDR3 DNA: TGTGCCAGCAGCTTGGACAGTAACTATGGCTACACCTTC.

The chain uses TRBV15 and TRBJ2-7; tentatively, D is TRBD1 (5 bases). Looked up from germline, CDR1 is LNHNV and CDR2 is YYDKDF (reference sequence). Trimming shortened V by 3 bases and J by 4 bases, and 7 bases separated the two germline ends. There are 12 residues in the CDR3. DNA of the CDR3: TGTGCCACCAGCAGTCAGGGTTACGAGCAGTACTTC. Protein: CATSSQGYEQYF. The full variable domain, with the rest looked up from reference TRBV15 and TRBJ2-7, is DAMVIQNPRYQVTQFGKPVTLSCSQTLNHNVMYWYQQKSSQAPKLLFHYYDKDFNNEADTPDNFQSRRPNTSFCFLDIRSPGLGDTAMYLCATSSQGYEQYFGPGTRLTVT.

This chain uses TRBV5-4 with TRBJ2-1; D may be TRBD2 (5 bases). V was cut by 3 bases and J by 4 bases, with 14 bases left in between. Germline loops: CDR1 SGHNT, CDR2 YYREEE (reference sequence). This CDR3 spans 15 amino acids. The CDR3 DNA reads TGTGCCAGCAGCTCGGAGGTCCTAGATTACAATGAGCAGTTCTTC. Encoded protein: CASSSEVLDYNEQFF.

The chain has TRBV5-1 and TRBJ2-1, with D unresolved. CDR3 length: 11 amino acids. Germline V gene sequence: CDR1 SGHRS, CDR2 YFSETQ. The germline V and J ends were trimmed by 3 bases and 9 bases, with 7 bases remaining between them. CDR3 sequence: CASSSRVEQFF. As DNA, the CDR3 is TGCGCCAGCAGCTCTCGGGTTGAGCAGTTCTTC.

The V and J genes are TRBV4-1 and TRBJ2-1; maybe TRBD2 (6 bases). There are 16 residues in the CDR3. CDR1 MGHRA and CDR2 YSYEKL come from the germline V gene. The V gene lost 5 bases and the J gene lost 6 bases, with 20 bases spanning the gap. The CDR3 sequence: CASSVPGTLRSNEQFF. The DNA of the CDR3 is TGCGCCAGCAGCGTACCCGGGACTCTAAGAAGCAATGAGCAGTTCTTC.

V gene TRBV5-4 combines with J gene TRBJ2-7; 9 nucleotides agree with TRBD2. The ends lost 5 bases at V and 0 bases at J; junction bases unmatched: 6. CDR3 length: 15 amino acids. Germline CDR1 SGHNT, CDR2 YYREEE (reference sequence). CDR3 sequence reads: CASRASGESSYEQYF. The CDR3 DNA is TGTGCCAGCAGGGCTAGCGGGGAGAGCTCCTACGAGCAGTACTTC.

The chain carries TRBV19 and TRBJ1-5; 10 nucleotides agree with TRBD1. CDR1 and CDR2 from the germline V gene are LNHDA and SQIVND (reference sequence). The length of the CDR3 is 15 residues. V was clipped by 5 bases and J by 7 bases; unmatched bases: 8. CDR3 nucleotide sequence: TGTGCCAGTAGTGTGTGGGGACAGGGGAACCAGCCCCAGCATTTT. It translates to CASSVWGQGNQPQHF.

The chain uses TRBV5-6 and TRBJ1-4; 8 bases agree with TRBD1. J was trimmed by 5 bases and V by 4 bases; bases with no gene match: 7. This CDR3 region has 15 residues. Germline CDR1 and CDR2: SGHDT and YYEEEE. The CDR3 loop is CASSLRTGQNEKLFF. In DNA form, the CDR3 reads TGTGCCAGCAGCCTCCGGACAGGGCAAAATGAAAAACTGTTTTTT. The full variable domain, with the rest looked up from reference TRBV5-6 and TRBJ1-4, is DAGVTQSPTHLIKTRGQQVTLRCSPKSGHDTVSWYQQALGQGPQFIFQYYEEEERQRGNFPDRFSGHQFPNYSSELNVNALLLGDSALYLCASSLRTGQNEKLFFGSGTQLSVL.

In DNA form, the CDR3 reads TGTGCCAGCAACTCTTATGAGAGCTCCTACGAGCAGTACTTC. As protein: CASNSYESSYEQYF. The chain joins TRBV27 to TRBJ2-7; D not certain. Trimming removed 7 bases at V and 0 bases at J, with 13 bases between. The CDR3 length is 14 residues. Germline V lookup: CDR1 MNHEY, CDR2 SMNVEV (reference sequence).

This chain uses TRBV18 with TRBJ1-3; no definite D call. This CDR3 comprises 11 residues. Between the trimmed V and J ends, which lost 6 bases and 8 bases, there was a span of 8 bases. Germline V gives CDR1 KGHSH, CDR2 LQKENI. CDR3 amino acids: CASSQRDTIYF. The CDR3 DNA sequence: TGTGCCAGCTCTCAGCGGGACACCATATATTTT.

The genes are TRBV30 and TRBJ1-1, with 7 bases matching TRBD1. There are 15 residues in the CDR3. V lost 7 bases, J lost 8 bases, and 19 bases stayed unmatched. Germline V CDR1 and CDR2: GTSNPN, SVGIG (reference sequence). This chain's CDR3 is CAFWTFRGREKEAFF. In DNA, the CDR3 is TGTGCCTTTTGGACTTTTAGGGGGCGCGAAAAAGAAGCTTTCTTT. Complete variable domain (other parts from reference TRBV30 and TRBJ1-1): SQTIHQWPATLVQPVGSPLSLECTVEGTSNPNLYWYRQAAGRGLQLLFYSVGIGQISSEVPQNLSASRPQDRQFILSSKKLLLSDSGFYLCAFWTFRGREKEAFFGQGTRLTVV.

V usage is TRBV5-8 and J usage is TRBJ2-7; D uncertain. CDR3 size: 16 residues. Germline loops: CDR1 SGHTS, CDR2 YDEGEE. V dropped 0 bases and J dropped 0 bases, with 13 bases sitting between them. This chain's CDR3 is CASSLANILASYEQYF. In nucleotides, the CDR3 is TGTGCCAGCAGCTTGGCCAACATTTTGGCCTCCTACGAGCAGTACTTC.

This chain connects TRBV29-1 to TRBJ1-2; 8 bases line up with TRBD1. The CDR3 is 11 residues long. The V gene end was trimmed by 7 bases and the J gene end by 3 bases; junction bases not matched to a gene: 1. Germline V gene lookup returns CDR1 SQVTM and CDR2 ANQGSEA. The CDR3 region has the DNA TGCAGCGACAGGGGGGACTATGGCTACACCTTC. This sequence encodes CSDRGDYGYTF.